The subject of this entry is one TCR beta chain. Antigen specificity is unknown. The sample belongs to a study of metastatic and nonmetastatic thyroid tumors. The study, taken as a whole, reports: In both blood and tumor samples, TCR beta diversity was reported significantly higher for malignant than benign nodules.

Each patient came to thyroid surgery without any prior treatment (of any kind). TCRdb re-called clones from the PCR reads using MiXCR. The table lists 15,000 to 20,000 clones, around two fifths of them singletons. Looked up from germline, CDR1 is MDHEN and CDR2 is SYDVKM. The V segment lost 6 bases and the J segment 3 bases; nucleotides outside the gene matches: 8. CDR3 length: 15 residues. This TCR was sampled from a female donor with papillary thyroid cancer or a benign thyroid nodule (not recorded which). Some clones in this sample may be carry-over from other donors' samples. The genes are TRBV28 and TRBJ1-5, with 7 positions matching TRBD1. The specimen was tumor tissue. CDR3 region: CASSRDRASNQPQHF. CDR3 nucleotide sequence: TGTGCCAGCAGCCGTGACAGGGCTTCCAATCAGCCCCAGCATTTT.